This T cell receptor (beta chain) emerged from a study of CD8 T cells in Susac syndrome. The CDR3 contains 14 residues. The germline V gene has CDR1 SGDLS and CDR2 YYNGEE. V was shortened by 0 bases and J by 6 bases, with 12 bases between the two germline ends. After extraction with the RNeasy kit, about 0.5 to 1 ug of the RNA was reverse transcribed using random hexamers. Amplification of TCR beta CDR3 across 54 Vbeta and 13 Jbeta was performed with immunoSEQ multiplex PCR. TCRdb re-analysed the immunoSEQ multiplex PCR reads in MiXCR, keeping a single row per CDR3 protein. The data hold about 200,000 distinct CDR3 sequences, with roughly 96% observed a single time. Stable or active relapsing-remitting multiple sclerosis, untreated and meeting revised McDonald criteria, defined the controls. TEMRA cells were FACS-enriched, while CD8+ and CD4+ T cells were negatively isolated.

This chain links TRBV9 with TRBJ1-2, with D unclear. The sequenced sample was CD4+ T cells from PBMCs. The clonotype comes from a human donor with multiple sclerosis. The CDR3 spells CASSVGAGPHGYTF. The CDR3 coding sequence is TGTGCCAGCAGCGTAGGGGCAGGCCCTCATGGCTACACCTTC.